This record covers a single TCR beta chain. The CDR3 consists of 15 residues. CDR1 is SNHLY and CDR2 is FYNNEI in the germline V gene. V shed 5 bases, J shed 0 bases, and the junction held 4 bases outside the gene matches. One entry per CDR3 protein, called by TCRdb with MiXCR from the RT-PCR reads. The sample carries about 680,000 distinct CDR3 sequences, 13% to 15% recorded once. The specimen sequenced was memory CD4+ T cells from blood. The gene calls are TRBV2 and TRBJ2-1, with 7 bases lining up with TRBD2. This receptor was taken from a female donor in good health, serving as a healthy control. This CDR3 reads CASSIAGISYNEQFF. CDR3 in DNA: TGTGCCAGCAGTATAGCGGGCATCTCCTACAATGAGCAGTTCTTC.